This T cell receptor beta chain derives from a study of OX40 agonist ivuxolimab in advanced cancers. Study overall: Patient treatment consisted of intravenous ivuxolimab administration every 2 weeks at 0.01 to 10 mg/kg. A mean age of roughly 66 years, range roughly 23 to 85, was recorded, and 80% to 90% were male.

V lost 1 base, J lost 8 bases, and 12 bases lay in between. Germline V gives CDR1 MDHEN, CDR2 SYDVKM. The CDR3 contains 14 residues. The repertoire was sequenced with immunoSEQ multiplex PCR; TCRdb's copy has only in-frame clones and lacks some. The sample includes roughly 48,000 clones, around 90% of them seen just once. Study findings and constraints: At 0.1 to 3.0 mg/kg, CD4+ and CD8+ blood T cells expanded clonally by week 6.

To note about this clone: The target antigen is unknown.

The investigators sampled blood at baseline, at cycle 4 day 1, and at cycle 7 day 1. The receptor comes from an adult with an advanced solid tumor such as melanoma, head and neck, liver or kidney cancer. Material: CD4+ or CD8+ T cells sorted from blood, obtained in a trial of the OX40 agonist ivuxolimab. This chain joins TRBV28 and TRBJ2-1; tentatively, D is TRBD1 (7 bases). CDR3 region: CASSLFRGEDEQFF. The CDR3 nucleotides read TGTGCCAGCAGTTTATTCAGGGGGGAGGATGAGCAGTTCTTC.